A single sample is the source of the 24 T cell receptor beta chains below, sequenced in a study of blood T cell repertoires in COVID-19. The data were produced by immunoSEQ multiplex PCR, yet TCRdb's version contains in-frame clones alone and is incomplete. The sample lists 250,000 or so clones; 86% were seen once. Sequenced: peripheral blood. The source of these receptors is a man aged 55-75 years with acute or convalescent COVID-19.

The genes are TRBV9 and TRBJ2-7; 8 bases map to TRBD2. The J segment lost 2 bases and the V segment lost 0 bases, leaving 10 bases of the junction unmatched. Germline lookup yields CDR1 SGDLS and CDR2 YYNGEE. This CDR3 spans 17 amino acids. The CDR3 nucleotides are TGTGCCAGCAGCGTAGCCACCGGGACTAGGAATCCCTACGAGCAGTACTTC. Translation gives CASSVATGTRNPYEQYF.

J is TRBJ1-3 and V is TRBV5-1, with 8 positions matching TRBD1. The CDR3 runs 16 residues. The germline V gene encodes CDR1 SGHRS and CDR2 YFSETQ. The V gene end was trimmed by 0 bases and the J gene end by 4 bases; junction bases not matched to a gene: 6. In DNA, the CDR3 is TGCGCCAGCAGCTTGGAGGCAGGGGGCGTCGGAAACACCATATATTTT. Its protein product is CASSLEAGGVGNTIYF.

The chain employs TRBV7-8 and TRBJ2-1, with D maybe TRBD2 (6 bases). Trimming cost V 4 bases and J 5 bases, with 21 bases left between them. Germline V gene data show CDR1 as SGHVS and CDR2 as FQNEAQ. The CDR3 loop spans 17 amino acids. The CDR3 reads CASSSIPAGLSNNEQFF. The CDR3 region has the DNA TGTGCCAGCAGCTCTATTCCAGCGGGCCTGTCCAACAATGAGCAGTTCTTC.

This clone has at least ten counts. J is TRBJ2-7 and V is TRBV4-1; TRBD2 matches 13 bases. Trimming at V came to 4 bases and at J to 0 bases, leaving 9 bases not matched to a gene. CDR1 is MGHRA and CDR2 is YSYEKL in the germline V gene. This CDR3 has 18 residues. As DNA, the CDR3 is TGCGCCAGCAGCCCAACCGGGACTAGCGGGATCCTCTCCTACGAGCAGTACTTC. Protein: CASSPTGTSGILSYEQYF.

This clone has more than one count but fewer than ten. The chain is built from TRBV6-6 and TRBJ1-5; D possibly corresponds to TRBD1 (5 bases). Germline V CDR1 and CDR2: MNHNY, SVGAGI (reference sequence). This CDR3 spans 14 amino acids. The germline V and J ends were trimmed by 2 bases and 4 bases, with 9 bases remaining between them. The CDR3 DNA follows: TGTGCCAGCAGTTACGGGGCGGATAATCAGCCCCAGCATTTT. This codes for CASSYGADNQPQHF.

Concerning this clone: Its ends do not fully match the called genes, so a read error is possible. The V and J genes are TRBV27 and TRBJ2-1; 8 bases fit TRBD2. This CDR3 contains 12 residues. Germline V gene data show CDR1 as MNHEY and CDR2 as SMNVEV (reference sequence). CDR3 sequence: CTSGRLYNEQFF. The CDR3 DNA reads TGTACCAGCGGGAGACTATACAATGAGCAGTTCTTC.

V gene TRBV5-1 combines with J gene TRBJ2-1, with 11 bases lining up with TRBD2. From germline, CDR1 is SGHRS and CDR2 YFSETQ. The trim removed 1 base at V and 4 bases at J, leaving 1 base unmatched. The CDR3 loop spans 15 amino acids. The CDR3 loop is CASSLSSGRYNEQFF. As DNA, the CDR3 is TGCGCCAGCAGCTTGTCTAGCGGGAGGTACAATGAGCAGTTCTTC.

This sequence joins TRBV7-9 and TRBJ1-4; 8 bases map to TRBD1. The CDR3 runs 15 residues. With V trimmed by 5 bases and J by 5 bases, 7 bases remained unmatched. Germline-derived CDR1 and CDR2 are SEHNR and FQNEAQ (reference sequence). CDR3 sequence (DNA): TGTGCCAGCAGCGGTCCGGGACAGGCAAATGAAAAACTGTTTTTT. Its protein is CASSGPGQANEKLFF.

The chain links TRBV6-5 to TRBJ1-2, with 7 positions matching TRBD1. The V segment lost 4 bases and the J segment 8 bases; nucleotides outside the gene matches: 4. The germline CDR1 and CDR2 sequences are MNHEY and SVGAGI. CDR3 length: 12 residues. Written as DNA, the CDR3 is TGTGCCAGCAGTTGGACAGGTCGGGGCTACACCTTC. Its translation: CASSWTGRGYTF.

The rearrangement links TRBV4-3 to TRBJ1-1, with D possibly being TRBD1 (6 bases). The ends were cut back, 2 bases at V and 7 bases at J, with 11 bases in the middle. Germline loops: CDR1 LGHNA, CDR2 YSLEER. The CDR3 contains 13 residues. The DNA of the CDR3 is TGCGCCAGCAGCCAAAGGACAGCCTTTGAAGCTTTCTTT. It encodes CASSQRTAFEAFF.

This clone was seen a single time. The chain is built from TRBV7-9 and TRBJ2-5; D gene unclear. Germline V CDR1 and CDR2: SEHNR, FQNEAQ (reference sequence). This CDR3 has 13 amino acids. The V and J ends lost 2 bases and 4 bases respectively, with 8 bases between them. CDR3 DNA: TGTGCCAGCAGCTTACAAGCCCGAGAGACCCAGTACTTC. Translating gives CASSLQARETQYF. Full variable domain (missing parts from reference TRBV7-9 and TRBJ2-5): DTGVSQNPRHKITKRGQNVTFRCDPISEHNRLYWYRQTLGQGPEFLTYFQNEAQLEKSRLLSDRFSAERPKGSFSTLEIQRTEQGDSAMYLCASSLQARETQYFGPGTRLLVL.

The chain has TRBV11-2 and TRBJ2-3; the match to TRBD2 covers 8 bases. This CDR3 region has 15 residues. With V trimmed by 6 bases and J by 6 bases, 11 bases remained unmatched. CDR1 SGHAT and CDR2 FQNNGV come from the germline V gene. The CDR3 here is CASSQDGTSIDTQYF. As DNA, the CDR3 is TGTGCCAGCAGTCAAGATGGGACTAGTATTGATACGCAGTATTTT.

The genes are TRBV9 and TRBJ2-1; 8 nucleotides line up with TRBD2. This CDR3 comprises 17 residues. CDR1 and CDR2 from the germline V gene are SGDLS and YYNGEE. V gave up 5 bases and J gave up 4 bases; unmatched junction bases: 14. The CDR3 reads CASSAEVEVAGYNEQFF. CDR3 sequence (DNA): TGTGCCAGCAGTGCCGAAGTAGAGGTAGCGGGATACAATGAGCAGTTCTTC.

This chain uses TRBV5-1 with TRBJ1-6; D not resolved. V shed 0 bases and J shed 0 bases, with 4 bases lying between them. Germline V CDR1 and CDR2: SGHRS, YFSETQ. CDR3 length equals 15 residues. The chain's CDR3 is CASSLESSYNSPLHF. The CDR3 DNA is TGCGCCAGCAGCTTGGAGAGCTCCTATAATTCACCCCTCCACTTT.

Concerning this clone: Compared with germline, one end of the junction differs, possibly owing to a read error. This rearrangement joins TRBV6-1 to TRBJ2-7, with D maybe TRBD1 (5 bases). CDR1 is MNHNS and CDR2 is SASEGT in the germline V gene. The CDR3 has 12 residues. The CDR3: CASNEQDAEQYF. The CDR3, as DNA: TGTGCCAGCAATGAACAGGATGCGGAGCAGTACTTC.

The V call is TRBV5-1, the J call TRBJ2-1; D is uncertain. Germline CDR1 SGHRS, CDR2 YFSETQ. CDR3 length: 16 residues. Trimming removed 0 bases at V and 0 bases at J, with 10 bases between. In DNA, the CDR3 is TGCGCCAGCAGCTTGGAGGCAGCGAGCTCCTACAATGAGCAGTTCTTC. Its protein product is CASSLEAASSYNEQFF.

This chain joins TRBV4-1 and TRBJ2-7, with D maybe TRBD2 (6 bases). The germline CDR1 and CDR2 sequences are MGHRA and YSYEKL. Trimming pared 2 bases from V and 6 bases from J, leaving 20 bases between. The CDR3 length is 16 residues. CDR3 DNA sequence: TGCGCCAGCAGCCAAAGTGACCCCGGAGGGGCCCTCGAGCAGTACTTC. This sequence encodes CASSQSDPGGALEQYF.

CDR3 amino acids: CATSDSRARGRAGEQYF. The CDR3 bases are TGTGCCACCAGTGATTCACGGGCGCGCGGGAGGGCCGGCGAGCAGTACTTC. The genes are TRBV24-1 and TRBJ2-7, with 9 bases that match TRBD2. Germline values: CDR1 KGHDR, CDR2 SFDVKD. The V and J ends lost 2 bases and 6 bases, in that order; junction bases with no gene match: 13. This CDR3 contains 17 residues.

J is TRBJ2-4 and V is TRBV24-1, with 10 bases aligning to TRBD1. The V gene's germline CDR1 is KGHDR and CDR2 SFDVKD. There are 15 residues in the CDR3. Trimming cost V 5 bases and J 3 bases; bases outside gene matches: 3. The CDR3 DNA is TGTGCCACCAGTGCGACAGGGGGCGGCAAAAACATTCAGTACTTC. Translated: CATSATGGGKNIQYF.

The chain links TRBV28 to TRBJ2-1; D is unclear. The CDR3 runs 11 residues. V was shortened by 8 bases and J by 10 bases, with 12 bases between the two germline ends. Germline V gives CDR1 MDHEN, CDR2 SYDVKM. The CDR3 sequence: CASGLFKEQFF. Written as DNA, the CDR3 is TGTGCCAGCGGCCTCTTTAAGGAGCAGTTCTTC.

This chain connects TRBV11-2 to TRBJ1-4; 8 positions match TRBD1. The V gene's germline CDR1 is SGHAT and CDR2 FQNNGV. The CDR3 consists of 16 residues. Trimming cost V 5 bases and J 5 bases; bases outside gene matches: 10. CDR3 loop: CASSLLGQGRNEKLFF. The CDR3 DNA sequence: TGTGCCAGCAGCCTACTCGGACAGGGAAGGAATGAAAAACTGTTTTTT.

J is TRBJ2-7 and V is TRBV3-1 (or the pseudogene TRBV3-2); 10 nucleotides align to TRBD1. Germline V gives CDR1 LGHDT, CDR2 YNNKEL (reference sequence). Trimming cost V 1 base and J 5 bases; bases outside gene matches: 5. CDR3 length equals 15 residues. Written as DNA, the CDR3 is TGTGCCAGCAGCCAAGCTGGGACAGGGGCCCACGAGCAGTACTTC. Translated, it gives CASSQAGTGAHEQYF.

Only one count was recorded for this clone. Other DNA variants within this sample encode the same CDR3. This rearrangement joins TRBV12-3 or TRBV12-4 to TRBJ1-2, with 9 positions matching TRBD1. The CDR3 loop spans 13 amino acids. The V segment lost 6 bases and the J segment 2 bases; nucleotides outside the gene matches: 1. The CDR3 spells CASSGTGNYGYTF. The CDR3 DNA is TGTGCCAGCAGCGGGACAGGGAACTATGGCTACACCTTC.

This clone was seen more than once but under ten times. The chain links TRBV11-3 to TRBJ2-1; a weak D match, TRBD2 (5 bases). The V end was cut by 6 bases, the J end by 8 bases, with 11 bases between. This CDR3 spans 12 amino acids. Germline V gene sequence: CDR1 SGHNT, CDR2 YENEEA. This CDR3 is CASSLSGYEQFF. As DNA, the CDR3 is TGTGCCAGCAGTCTATCGGGATATGAGCAGTTCTTC.